This is a list of T cell receptor beta chains from one sample in a study of blood T cell repertoires in COVID-19. Repertoires were generated with immunoSEQ multiplex PCR, while TCRdb's copy carries only in-frame clones and drops some. Among over 130,000 clones listed, roughly nine tenths were seen once. Sequenced sample: peripheral blood. These TCRs come from a woman in her sixties with active or convalescent COVID-19. Each CDR3 is given with its conserved first and last residue. Fields, in order: D gene, J gene, clone size, V gene, CDR3 protein, CDR3 DNA. A D gene is named only where the DNA matches it firmly. Not every row has a clone size; where given, it reads once, few, many or a size class.

TRBD2	TRBJ2-1	-	TRBV6-4	CASSSLAGAVYEQFF	TGTGCCAGCAGTTCTCTAGCGGGGGCGGTGTATGAGCAGTTCTTC
-	TRBJ1-4	-	TRBV18	CASSPSPGGEKLFF	TGTGCCAGCTCACCCAGCCCGGGAGGCGAAAAACTGTTTTTT
-	TRBJ1-2	-	TRBV29-1	CSVEDQGGAGYTF	TGCAGCGTTGAAGATCAAGGGGGGGCTGGCTACACCTTC
-	TRBJ2-3	-	TRBV18	CASSPPNRVSTDTQYF	TGTGCCAGCTCACCACCGAACAGGGTGAGCACAGATACGCAGTATTTT
TRBD2	TRBJ2-3	-	TRBV5-1	CASRASGGADTQYF	TGCGCCAGCAGAGCTAGCGGGGGGGCGGATACGCAGTATTTT
-	TRBJ1-4	-	TRBV29-1	CSVATQGTNEKLFF	TGCAGCGTAGCGACACAGGGCACTAATGAAAAACTGTTTTTT
-	TRBJ2-7	-	TRBV5-5	CASSPIGYEQYF	TGTGCCAGCAGCCCCATCGGCTACGAGCAGTACTTC
-	TRBJ1-5	-	TRBV6-2/TRBV6-3	CASSYSPSGGNQPQHF	TGTGCCAGCAGTTACTCCCCTTCGGGGGGAAATCAGCCCCAGCATTTT
-	TRBJ2-5	once	TRBV30	CAWSRGTGTQYF	TGTGCCTGGAGCAGGGGTACAGGGACCCAGTACTTC
-	TRBJ1-6	-	TRBV2	CASSTGNNSPLHF	TGTGCCAGCAGTACAGGGAATAATTCACCCCTCCACTTT
-	TRBJ1-4	-	TRBV6-2/TRBV6-3	CASSYGGGKEKLFF	TGTGCCAGCAGTTACGGAGGCGGAAAGGAAAAACTGTTTTTT
-	TRBJ1-3	few	TRBV29-1	CSVRRGGNTIYF	TGCAGCGTTCGGAGAGGAGGAAACACCATATATTTT
-	TRBJ2-7	once	TRBV14	CASSQAVWTTTYEQYF	TGTGCCAGCAGCCAAGCGGTTTGGACAACCACTTACGAGCAGTACTTC
-	TRBJ1-5	-	TRBV7-2	CASRSDISNQPQHF	TGTGCCAGCAGATCAGATATTAGCAATCAGCCCCAGCATTTT
TRBD1	TRBJ2-1	-	TRBV19	CASSTSGTGNNEQFF	TGTGCCAGTAGCACCTCCGGGACAGGGAACAATGAGCAGTTCTTC
TRBD1	TRBJ1-4	-	TRBV2	CASTQQGPNEKLFF	TGTGCCAGCACACAACAGGGGCCGAATGAAAAACTGTTTTTT
TRBD1	TRBJ2-5	-	TRBV5-1	CASSRTGGIRVETQYF	TGCGCCAGCAGCAGGACAGGGGGGATAAGGGTAGAGACCCAGTACTTC
-	TRBJ2-5	-	TRBV2	CASSKGGGETQYF	TGTGCCAGCAGTAAAGGAGGGGGAGAGACCCAGTACTTC
-	TRBJ1-2	-	TRBV7-9	CASSLEGGDYGYTF	TGTGCCAGCAGCTTAGAAGGGGGGGACTATGGCTACACCTTC
TRBD1	TRBJ2-7	-	TRBV5-6	CASSLTGVPHEQYF	TGTGCCAGCAGCCTCACAGGGGTGCCCCACGAGCAGTACTTC
-	TRBJ2-6	-	TRBV23-1	CASSQYPFRPRLLSSGANVLTF	TGCGCCAGCAGTCAGTACCCTTTCAGGCCTCGCCTGCTAAGCTCTGGGGCCAACGTCCTGACTTTC
TRBD1	TRBJ1-2	-	TRBV6-6	CASRLDRWDLYGYTF	TGTGCCAGCAGGCTGGACAGGTGGGACCTCTATGGCTACACCTTC
-	TRBJ1-2	-	TRBV2	CASSGADSHYGYTF	TGTGCCAGCAGTGGCGCGGACAGTCACTATGGCTACACCTTC
TRBD1	TRBJ1-2	-	TRBV6-4	CASSGQGGLGYTF	TGTGCCAGCAGCGGACAGGGAGGTCTTGGCTACACCTTC
TRBD1	TRBJ1-4	-	TRBV6-5	CASSLTGGLEKLFF	TGTGCCAGCAGCCTAACAGGGGGACTAGAAAAACTGTTTTTT
TRBD1	TRBJ2-2	once	TRBV7-9	CASSQRTGGWTGELFF	TGTGCCAGCAGTCAACGGACAGGGGGTTGGACCGGGGAGCTGTTTTTT
-	TRBJ2-1	-	TRBV27	CASSLRTTLFSYNEQFF	TGTGCCAGCAGTTTACGGACTACCTTATTCTCCTACAATGAGCAGTTCTTC
-	TRBJ1-1	-	TRBV4-1	CASSQGVAGLATEAFF	TGCGCCAGCAGCCAAGGCGTTGCAGGGTTAGCCACTGAAGCTTTCTTT
-	TRBJ2-7	-	TRBV5-6	CASSSGEGVEQYF	TGTGCCAGCAGCTCCGGCGAGGGGGTCGAGCAGTACTTC
-	TRBJ1-3	-	TRBV9	CASSVDLADTYGNTIYF	TGTGCCAGCAGCGTAGACTTAGCAGATACCTACGGAAACACCATATATTTT
TRBD1	TRBJ1-2	-	TRBV7-2	CASSLSEGATDGYTF	TGTGCCAGCAGCTTATCGGAGGGGGCTACTGATGGCTACACCTTC
TRBD1	TRBJ1-5	-	TRBV19	CATDGTGVVQPQHF	TGTGCCACCGACGGGACAGGGGTGGTTCAGCCCCAGCATTTT
-	TRBJ1-4	-	TRBV3-1/TRBV3-2	CASSQPGTSEKLFF	TGTGCCAGCAGCCAACCCGGGACATCTGAAAAACTGTTTTTT
-	TRBJ1-1	-	TRBV19	CASSVEGTNTEAFF	TGTGCCAGTAGCGTGGAGGGAACGAACACTGAAGCTTTCTTT
TRBD2	TRBJ2-1	-	TRBV5-1	CASSFSGGLYNEQFF	TGCGCCAGCAGCTTTAGCGGGGGACTCTACAATGAGCAGTTCTTC
-	TRBJ1-3	-	TRBV7-8	CASSSGNTIYF	TGTGCCAGCAGCTCAGGAAACACCATATATTTT
-	TRBJ1-5	-	TRBV15	CATSRDIGVQPQHF	TGTGCCACCAGCAGGGACATTGGGGTTCAGCCCCAGCATTTT
-	TRBJ1-3	-	TRBV5-4	CASSTYSGNTIYF	TGTGCCAGCAGCACCTACTCTGGAAACACCATATATTTT
TRBD1	TRBJ1-3	-	TRBV10-3	CAISETPSGTGASGNTIYF	TGTGCCATCAGTGAAACACCCTCCGGGACAGGGGCTTCTGGAAACACCATATATTTT
TRBD1	TRBJ2-3	-	TRBV12-5	CASGLTAGTGRTDTQYF	TGTGCTAGTGGTTTGACCGCCGGGACAGGGCGAACAGATACGCAGTATTTT
-	TRBJ1-2	-	TRBV25-1	CASSYQGFYGYTF	TGTGCCAGCAGTTACCAGGGGTTTTACGGCTACACCTTC
TRBD2	TRBJ2-1	-	TRBV2	CASSGPGLAGSYNEQFF	TGTGCCAGCAGTGGGCCGGGACTAGCGGGGTCCTACAATGAGCAGTTCTTC
-	TRBJ1-2	-	TRBV29-1	CSVGGGNYGYTF	TGCAGCGTTGGCGGGGGAAACTATGGCTACACCTTC
TRBD1	TRBJ2-7	-	TRBV18	CASSRQGALNEQYF	TGTGCCAGCTCCCGACAGGGGGCTCTCAACGAGCAGTACTTC
-	TRBJ1-5	-	TRBV19	CASSENRASNQPQHF	TGTGCCAGTAGCGAGAACAGGGCGAGCAATCAGCCCCAGCATTTT